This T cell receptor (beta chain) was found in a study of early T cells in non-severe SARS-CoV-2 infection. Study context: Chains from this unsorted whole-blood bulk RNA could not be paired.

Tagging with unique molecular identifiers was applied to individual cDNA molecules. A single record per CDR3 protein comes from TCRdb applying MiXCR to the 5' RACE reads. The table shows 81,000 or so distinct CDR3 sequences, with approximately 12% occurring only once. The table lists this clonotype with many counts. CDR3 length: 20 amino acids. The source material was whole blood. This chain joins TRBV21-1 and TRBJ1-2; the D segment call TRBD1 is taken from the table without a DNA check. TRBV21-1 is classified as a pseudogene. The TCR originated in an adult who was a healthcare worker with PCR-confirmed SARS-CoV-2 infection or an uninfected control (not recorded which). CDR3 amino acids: CASSKVSPYTGGHTYYGYTF. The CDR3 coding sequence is TGTGCCAGCAGCAAAGTTTCCCCCTATACAGGCGGCCACACTTACTATGGCTACACCTTC.